A selection of T cell receptor beta chains follows, all from one sample in a study of shared clonotypes between healthy human individuals. Sequenced by immunoSEQ multiplex PCR; TCRdb stores in-frame clones only, minus some. The sample includes roughly 2,300,000 clones, less than 95% seen only once; the top ten take about 0.41%. Sequencing used naive CD4+ T cells from PBMCs. The receptors here all came from a man aged 18 to 30 in good health. Some clones in this sample may be carry-over from other donors' samples. Each CDR3 is given with its conserved first and last residue.

V: TRBV10-3; length: 14; J: TRBJ1-2; CDR3: CAISEGDSTDGYTF
V: TRBV19; length: 15; J: TRBJ2-7; CDR3: CASSAPAGKFHEQYF
V: TRBV9; length: 14; J: TRBJ2-3; CDR3: CASSVGTAADTQYF
V: TRBV27; length: 17; J: TRBJ2-3; CDR3: CASSSLAGGEVTDTQYF
V: TRBV18; length: 16; J: TRBJ2-7; CDR3: CASSTLAGGPMEEQYF
V: TRBV28; length: 13; J: TRBJ2-5; CDR3: CASSLTGEGTQYF
V: TRBV28; length: 15; J: TRBJ2-2; CDR3: CASSDTVLYTGELFF
V: TRBV28; length: 15; J: TRBJ2-7; CDR3: CASSLRGTGVREQYF
V: TRBV7-6; length: 15; J: TRBJ1-5; CDR3: CASSLGQGIGQPQHF
V: TRBV12-5; length: 14; J: TRBJ1-4; CDR3: CASGWDSTNEKLFF
V: TRBV18; length: 15; J: TRBJ2-7; CDR3: CASSPSRLATYEQYF
V: TRBV5-4; length: 18; J: TRBJ2-7; CDR3: CASSWGGPSSVGAYEQYF
V: TRBV19; length: 18; J: TRBJ1-5; CDR3: CASSPSEKGRWSNQPQHF